These 10 T cell receptor beta chains came from one sample sequenced in a study of T cell clusters in autoimmune cytopenias. TRB amplification used around 260 ng of peripheral blood genomic DNA. One tube held mixed TRB-A and TRB-B primer pools for touch-down PCR. TCRdb re-called the multiplex PCR reads, yielding one record per CDR3 amino acid sequence without DNA. The specimen's table records several thousand distinct CDR3 sequences. Sample: peripheral blood. These receptors were taken from a human donor with an autoimmune cytopenia or autoimmune hepatitis (not recorded which).

The rearrangement links TRBV12-3 or TRBV12-4 to TRBJ2-2. CDR3 length equals 15 residues. CDR3 loop: CASSHVWGNTGELFF.

This clonotype is medium-sized by frequency. This chain links TRBV19 with TRBJ2-7; TCRdb's D gene call, TRBD2, goes unchecked for lack of DNA. This CDR3 region has 15 residues. From germline, CDR1 is LNHDA and CDR2 SQIVND (reference sequence). CDR3 loop: CASKISSGSSYEQYF.

This sequence joins TRBV21-1 and TRBJ2-7; as DNA is missing, the TRBD2 call by TCRdb cannot be tested. TRBV21-1 is a documented pseudogene. The CDR3 extends over 13 amino acids. CDR3 loop: CASKSGIPYEQYF.

The chain carries TRBV11-2 and TRBJ2-1; TCRdb outputs TRBD1, but without DNA this stays unchecked. CDR1 and CDR2 from the germline V gene are SGHAT and FQNNGV. The CDR3 extends over 15 amino acids. CDR3 residues: CASSPGHNVLNEQFF. Full variable domain (missing parts from reference TRBV11-2 and TRBJ2-1): EAGVAQSPRYKIIEKRQSVAFWCNPISGHATLYWYQQILGQGPKLLIQFQNNGVVDDSQLPKDRFSAERLKGVDSTLKIQPAKLEDSAVYLCASSPGHNVLNEQFFGPGTRLTVL.

This clonotype registers medium-sized by frequency. CDR3 sequence: CASSPIGTSGSRNEQFF. The V and J genes are TRBV13 and TRBJ2-1; TCRdb's D gene call, TRBD2, goes unchecked for lack of DNA. The germline gives CDR1 PRHDT, CDR2 FYEKMQ (reference sequence). The CDR3 contains 17 residues.

The rearrangement links TRBV12-3 or TRBV12-4 to TRBJ1-4; TCRdb returns TRBD1, unconfirmable since there is no DNA. There are 15 residues in the CDR3. The CDR3 is CPSSWARRSNEKLFF.

The V call is TRBV5-6, the J call TRBJ2-5. Germline CDR1 reads SGHDT; CDR2 reads YYEEEE. The CDR3 sequence is 13 residues long. CDR3 in amino acids: CASSQDYGETQYF.

By frequency, this clonotype registers medium-sized (0.01 to 0.1%). The genes are TRBV19 and TRBJ1-1. Germline V gene lookup returns CDR1 LNHDA and CDR2 SQIVND (reference sequence). The CDR3 runs 14 residues. CDR3 sequence: CASSTGDNPWEAFF.

This clonotype is called medium-sized based on its frequency. This chain links TRBV6-5 with TRBJ2-2; TCRdb's D call, TRBD2, is unchecked because there is no DNA. The CDR3 contains 15 residues. CDR1 and CDR2 from the germline V gene are MNHEY and SVGAGI. The CDR3 sequence: CASSYSWGGTGELFF.

This chain uses TRBV20-1 with TRBJ2-7; the TCRdb call, TRBD1, lacks DNA for checking. This CDR3 spans 13 amino acids. CDR1 is DFQATT, CDR2 SNEGSKA, per germline (reference sequence). CDR3 loop: CSALQGARGEQYF.